This entry lists 14 T cell receptor beta chains sequenced from one sample in a study of radiation and T cells in renal cell carcinoma. Treatment meaning: 15 Gy SBRT to primary tumor, nephrectomy 4 weeks later. The protocol was immunoSEQ multiplex PCR, while the TCRdb copy is restricted to in-frame clones and leaves out a portion. The repertoire holds 15,000 to 20,000 clones, with less than 65% as singletons. The sequenced sample was tumor tissue, obtained from a patient whose treatment included radiotherapy and nephrectomy. The receptors here all came from a man aged 50 or older with renal cell carcinoma.

J is TRBJ1-4 and V is TRBV5-1, with 8 bases matching TRBD1. CDR3 length equals 14 residues. Germline lookup yields CDR1 SGHRS and CDR2 YFSETQ. Germline trimming cut 0 bases from V and 7 bases from J; bases unmatched to any gene: 2. CDR3 bases: TGCGCCAGCAGCTTGGGACAGGGGCGTGAAAAACTGTTTTTT. As protein: CASSLGQGREKLFF.

This chain connects TRBV18 to TRBJ2-3; D gene unclear. Germline assignment: CDR1 KGHSH and CDR2 LQKENI. Trimming pared 1 base from V and 4 bases from J, leaving 3 bases between. This CDR3 contains 12 residues. This CDR3 is CASSPQSDTQYF. In DNA form, the CDR3 reads TGTGCCAGCTCACCACAGTCAGATACGCAGTATTTT. Full variable domain (outside the CDR3, taken from reference TRBV18 and TRBJ2-3): NAGVMQNPRHLVRRRGQEARLRCSPMKGHSHVYWYRQLPEEGLKFMVYLQKENIIDESGMPKERFSAEFPKEGPSILRIQQVVRGDSAAYFCASSPQSDTQYFGPGTRLTVL.

This clone appeared a few times. Other DNA sequences from this sample encode an identical CDR3 as well. This rearrangement joins TRBV11-2 to TRBJ2-7; 7 bases align to TRBD1. Germline assignment: CDR1 SGHAT and CDR2 FQNNGV. Germline trimming cut 2 bases from V and 4 bases from J; bases unmatched to any gene: 5. The CDR3 extends over 14 amino acids. In DNA, the CDR3 is TGTGCCAGCAGCTTATACAGGGGCTCTTACGAGCAGTACTTC. It yields the protein CASSLYRGSYEQYF.

The rearrangement links TRBV2 to TRBJ2-7; the D is unclear. This CDR3 is 14 amino acids long. Trimming removed 8 bases at V and 2 bases at J, with 16 bases between. In germline, CDR1 is SNHLY, CDR2 FYNNEI. CDR3 nucleotide sequence: TGTGCCAGCTGTTTTTCTTGGGTAGCCTACGAGCAGTACTTC. It is translated as CASCFSWVAYEQYF. Based on the CDR3 plus reference TRBV2 and TRBJ2-7, the full variable domain is EPEVTQTPSHQVTQMGQEVILRCVPISNHLYFYWYRQILGQKVEFLVSFYNNEISEKSEIFDDQFSVERPDGSNFTLKIRSTKLEDSAMYFCASCFSWVAYEQYFGPGTRLTVT.

The chain has TRBV5-5 and TRBJ1-3; a weak D match, TRBD1 (6 bases). The V end was cut by 1 base, the J end by 2 bases, with 10 bases between. The CDR3 spans 15 residues. The V gene's germline CDR1 is SGHKS and CDR2 YYEKEE (reference sequence). CDR3 in amino acids: CASSLPGAAGNTIYF. The DNA for the CDR3 is TGTGCCAGCAGCTTGCCGGGGGCCGCTGGAAACACCATATATTTT.

This clone was detected only a few times. The chain has TRBV19 and TRBJ2-7; 8 bases match TRBD2. With 10 bases clipped from V and 5 bases from J, the junction kept 10 bases outside the gene matches. This CDR3 comprises 13 residues. Per germline, CDR1 LNHDA and CDR2 SQIVND (reference sequence). The CDR3 spells CATRSGNGDEQYF. CDR3 nucleotide sequence: TGTGCCACCCGTAGCGGGAATGGGGACGAGCAGTACTTC.

The chain combines TRBV9 with TRBJ1-5, with a tentative D call TRBD1 (5 bases). Trimming removed 0 bases from V and 7 bases from J, with 11 bases in between. Germline-derived CDR1 and CDR2 are SGDLS and YYNGEE. This CDR3 has 14 residues. The CDR3: CASSVDDGGQPQHF. CDR3 nucleotides: TGTGCCAGCAGCGTAGATGACGGGGGGCAGCCCCAGCATTTT.

V and J are TRBV6-1 and TRBJ1-5; TRBD1 agrees at 8 bases. V dropped 1 base and J dropped 7; count of bases not matched to a gene: 6. The CDR3 runs 15 residues. CDR1 is MNHNS and CDR2 is SASEGT in the germline V gene. As DNA, the CDR3 is TGTGCCAGCAGTGAAGGGGCAGGGGGCGGACAGCCCCAGCATTTT. Its translation: CASSEGAGGGQPQHF.

The V call is TRBV27, the J call TRBJ2-3, with no clear D. Trimming cost V 7 bases and J 2 bases, with 22 bases left between them. Germline CDR1 is MNHEY and CDR2 is SMNVEV (reference sequence). The CDR3 contains 17 residues. The CDR3 DNA sequence: TGTGCCAGCACAACGTATTCTCGGACGCGTGACACAGATACGCAGTATTTT. This gives the protein CASTTYSRTRDTDTQYF.

This chain uses TRBV27 with TRBJ1-2; D may be TRBD1 (6 bases). Germline loops: CDR1 MNHEY, CDR2 SMNVEV (reference sequence). Trimming stripped 8 bases from V and 5 bases from J, with 18 bases between. The CDR3 has 14 amino acids. As DNA, the CDR3 is TGTGCCAGCGCCCTTCAGGCGCAGGGGTATGGCTACACCTTC. Protein product: CASALQAQGYGYTF.

The chain couples TRBV5-6 to TRBJ1-1, with D possibly TRBD1 on 5 matching bases. Per germline, CDR1 SGHDT and CDR2 YYEEEE. V was trimmed by 4 bases and J by 3 bases, leaving 13 bases between them. This CDR3 is 14 amino acids long. The CDR3 sequence: CASSPAGVDTEAFF. The CDR3 nucleotides read TGTGCCAGCAGCCCCGCGGGGGTTGACACTGAAGCTTTCTTT.

The sample holds a few counts of this clone. The chain recombines TRBV2 with TRBJ2-5; D unresolved. V shed 4 bases and J shed 2 bases, with 11 bases lying between them. The germline V gene has CDR1 SNHLY and CDR2 FYNNEI. The CDR3 sequence is 14 residues long. The DNA of the CDR3 is TGTGCCAGCAGTGGGAGTAGCTCTCAAGAGACCCAGTACTTC. This codes for CASSGSSSQETQYF.

This clone was seen more than once but under ten times. V gene TRBV11-2 combines with J gene TRBJ1-4; perhaps TRBD1 as D (5 bases). V lost 5 bases to trimming and J lost 7 bases, with 17 bases between them. Germline-derived CDR1 and CDR2 are SGHAT and FQNNGV. The length of the CDR3 is 15 residues. In nucleotides, the CDR3 is TGTGCCAGCAGCCCCCTGGGGGGTTGGGGTGAAAAACTGTTTTTT. Translated: CASSPLGGWGEKLFF.

This clone was seen a single time. The chain carries TRBV6-1 and TRBJ2-7; no clear D. The germline V gene encodes CDR1 MNHNS and CDR2 SASEGT. There are 14 residues in the CDR3. V lost 1 base to trimming and J lost 7 bases, with 14 bases between them. CDR3 in amino acids: CASSEGQLLREQYF. As DNA, the CDR3 is TGTGCCAGCAGTGAAGGGCAGCTCCTACGAGAGCAGTACTTC.